Below, one T cell receptor (beta chain) is given with its context. Its antigen is unidentified. Sequencing used immunoSEQ multiplex PCR; TCRdb keeps in-frame clones, though not all of them. This table has 40,000 to 50,000 clones, around 74% appearing once. These data originate in a study of PD-1 blockade in classical Hodgkin lymphoma. About the study: Nivolumab 3 mg/kg was given intravenously every 2 weeks. Broader study findings: Newly diagnosed patients were reported to start with lower TCR diversity than healthy donors.

This sample's time point: cycle 4 day 1 (C4D1), after around six weeks of nivolumab. Patients all relapsed after autologous stem cell transplantation, and there was variation in brentuximab vedotin exposure. Germline V lookup: CDR1 SGDLS, CDR2 YYNGEE. The CDR3 length is 15 residues. Trimming stripped 0 bases from V and 5 bases from J, with 11 bases between. The chain couples TRBV9 to TRBJ2-2, with D maybe TRBD2 (5 bases). This clonotype originated in a human donor with classical Hodgkin lymphoma. Specimen: peripheral blood mononuclear cells (PBMCs), collected before the fourth cycle of nivolumab. The CDR3 sequence is CASSVENPGTGELFF. The CDR3 region has the DNA TGTGCCAGCAGCGTAGAGAATCCGGGAACCGGGGAGCTGTTTTTT.